This passage covers 25 T cell receptor beta chains from one sample sequenced in a study of T cell repertoires in cytomegalovirus infection. TCRdb passed the reads through MiXCR, listing each CDR3 protein once. The repertoire holds over 450,000 distinct CDR3 sequences, 10% to 12% seen once, with 10% to 13% in the top ten. What was sequenced was PBMCs. Receptor source: a human donor in good health (CMV status not recorded). Some clones in this sample may be carry-over from other donors' samples.

In this sample, this clonotype turned up many times. The chain is built from TRBV13 and TRBJ1-3, with D uncertain. Germline assignment: CDR1 PRHDT and CDR2 FYEKMQ (reference sequence). The CDR3 runs to 13 residues. Trimming left V 6 bases short and J 7 bases short, with 13 bases between. CDR3 sequence reads: CASSPKGWNTIYF. The CDR3 DNA reads TGTGCCAGCAGTCCCAAGGGTTGGAACACCATATATTTT.

This clonotype was detected ten times or more. The rearrangement links TRBV11-2 to TRBJ2-5; D is possibly TRBD1 (6 bases). The CDR3 consists of 11 residues. The V and J ends lost 6 bases and 5 bases respectively, with 7 bases between them. Germline lookup yields CDR1 SGHAT and CDR2 FQNNGV. This chain's CDR3 is CASSGGETQYF. DNA for the CDR3: TGTGCCAGCAGTGGGGGCGAGACCCAGTACTTC.

This clonotype was picked up a small number of times. This chain links TRBV20-1 with TRBJ1-2, with TRBD1 matching 10 bases. This CDR3 is 17 amino acids long. Germline loops: CDR1 DFQATT, CDR2 SNEGSKA (reference sequence). Trimming at V came to 1 base and at J to 7 bases, leaving 15 bases not matched to a gene. CDR3 bases: TGCAGTGCTAGAGCGTCTCCGGGACAGGGGCCCTTCGGTGGCTACACCTTC. This encodes CSARASPGQGPFGGYTF.

The J gene is TRBJ2-1, the V gene TRBV29-1; D unclear. Per the germline V gene, CDR1 is SQVTM and CDR2 is ANQGSEA. The CDR3 spans 14 residues. The V end lost 7 bases, the J end lost 5 bases, and 18 bases lay between the germline ends. The CDR3, as DNA: TGCAGCGGCCGTCCTGGGTTTATCGACAATGAGCAGTTCTTC. This translates into CSGRPGFIDNEQFF.

This clonotype appeared a single time. The V and J genes are TRBV28 and TRBJ2-5; 14 nucleotides match TRBD2. Germline CDR1 MDHEN, CDR2 SYDVKM. This CDR3 is built from 18 residues. Trimming removed 6 bases from V and 0 bases from J; junction bases left unmatched: 9. Here the CDR3 DNA reads TGTGCCAGCAGCCTACGACTAGCGGGGGGGGAGGACCAAGAGACCCAGTACTTC. This translates into CASSLRLAGGEDQETQYF.

The chain has TRBV18 and TRBJ1-1, with D perhaps TRBD1 (5 bases). This CDR3 is 13 amino acids long. Trimming pared 2 bases from V and 7 bases from J, leaving 11 bases between. Germline V lookup: CDR1 KGHSH, CDR2 LQKENI. This CDR3 reads CASSPGAAREAFF. The CDR3 bases are TGTGCCAGCTCACCAGGGGCAGCCCGTGAAGCTTTCTTT.

This clonotype was recorded at least ten times. The CDR3 region is CASSPLSDTQYF. The CDR3 region has the DNA TGTGCCAGCAGCCCCCTGTCGGATACGCAGTATTTT. The chain carries TRBV7-9 and TRBJ2-3; D is unclear. The CDR3 is 12 amino acids. Germline loops: CDR1 SEHNR, CDR2 FQNEAQ (reference sequence). V was clipped by 5 bases and J by 6 bases, with 9 bases between them.

The V and J genes are TRBV2 and TRBJ2-1, with 7 bases fitting TRBD2. Germline V gene sequence: CDR1 SNHLY, CDR2 FYNNEI. J lost 15 bases, V lost 0 bases, and 14 bases had no gene match. The CDR3 runs 15 residues. CDR3 bases: TGTGCCAGCAGTGAAGCGCTTCGGCTAGCGGAGATTCTGTTCTTC. Translating it yields CASSEALRLAEILFF.

This clonotype was recorded many times. V usage is TRBV7-3 and J usage is TRBJ2-2, with a tentative D call TRBD2 (7 bases). This CDR3 contains 15 residues. Trimming pared 2 bases from V and 5 bases from J, leaving 12 bases between. The V gene's germline CDR1 is SGHTA and CDR2 FQGTGA. The CDR3 spells CASSLRGAETGELFF. The CDR3 region has the DNA TGTGCCAGCAGCTTACGGGGGGCCGAAACCGGGGAGCTGTTTTTT.

J is TRBJ2-7 and V is TRBV5-5; D perhaps matches TRBD1 (6 bases). V gave up 7 bases and J gave up 7 bases, with 18 bases separating them. Germline V gene lookup returns CDR1 SGHKS and CDR2 YYEKEE (reference sequence). This CDR3 contains 13 residues. The chain's CDR3 is CASAPGAGIEQYF. The CDR3, as DNA: TGTGCCAGCGCACCAGGGGCCGGGATAGAGCAGTACTTC.

J is TRBJ1-1 and V is TRBV5-1, with D hard to call. V lost 3 bases, J lost 2 bases, and 11 bases lay in between. Germline CDR1 SGHRS, CDR2 YFSETQ. The CDR3 is made up of 14 amino acids. The DNA of the CDR3 is TGCGCCAGCAGCTACTGGCCCCGAAACACTGAAGCTTTCTTT. Protein: CASSYWPRNTEAFF.

As for this clonotype: This clone may be a read error of a much larger clone one base away. The gene calls are TRBV14 and TRBJ2-1, with a possible D match to TRBD2 (6 bases). V lost 9 bases and J lost 5, with 23 bases in between. Germline V gene sequence: CDR1 SGHDN, CDR2 FVKESK. The CDR3 runs 16 residues. This CDR3 is CARSNDGTSTHNEQFF. For the CDR3, the DNA is TGTGCCAGGAGCAACGACGGAACTAGCACCCACAATGAGCAGTTCTTC.

The table lists this clonotype with many counts. This chain connects TRBV18 to TRBJ1-6; 7 positions agree with TRBD1. The germline CDR1 and CDR2 sequences are KGHSH and LQKENI. The V segment lost 8 bases and the J segment 7 bases; nucleotides outside the gene matches: 5. The CDR3 is 13 amino acids. CDR3 in amino acids: CASSPGGNSPLHF. CDR3 nucleotides: TGTGCCAGCAGCCCAGGGGGGAATTCACCCCTCCACTTT.

There are a few counts of this clonotype. The gene calls are TRBV5-1 and TRBJ1-1; D perhaps matches TRBD1 (6 bases). Germline V lookup: CDR1 SGHRS, CDR2 YFSETQ. This CDR3 region has 15 residues. Trimming stripped 0 bases from V and 1 base from J, with 10 bases between. CDR3 protein: CASSLDRGRNTEAFF. The DNA for the CDR3 is TGCGCCAGCAGCTTGGATCGGGGGCGGAACACTGAAGCTTTCTTT.

This clonotype was detected ten times or more. The CDR3 bases are TGTGCCAGTAGTATAAGGGACAGCTACGAGCAGTACTTC. Translation gives CASSIRDSYEQYF. This sequence joins TRBV19 and TRBJ2-7; TRBD1 matches at 7 bases. Looked up from germline, CDR1 is LNHDA and CDR2 is SQIVND (reference sequence). With V trimmed by 2 bases and J by 3 bases, 1 base remained unmatched. This CDR3 comprises 13 residues.

This clonotype was counted at least ten times. The chain joins TRBV7-2 to TRBJ2-1; 8 nucleotides align to TRBD1. Trimming removed 5 bases from V and 6 bases from J; junction bases left unmatched: 6. The germline gives CDR1 SGHTA, CDR2 FQGNSA. The CDR3 runs 14 residues. The CDR3 loop is CASSPVTGVNEQFF. The CDR3 DNA follows: TGTGCCAGCAGCCCAGTGACAGGGGTCAATGAGCAGTTCTTC. Looking up the rest from reference TRBV7-2 and TRBJ2-1 gives the full variable domain: GAGVSQSPSNKVTEKGKDVELRCDPISGHTALYWYRQSLGQGLEFLIYFQGNSAPDKSGLPSDRFSAERTGGSVSTLTIQRTQQEDSAVYLCASSPVTGVNEQFFGPGTRLTVL.

Points on this clonotype: Given a much more abundant clone one base away, this may be a read error. The chain joins TRBV7-6 to TRBJ1-1; TRBD1 matches 7 bases. Germline V gene data show CDR1 as SGHVS and CDR2 as FNYEAQ. This CDR3 contains 16 residues. The V gene end was trimmed by 5 bases and the J gene end by 1 base; junction bases not matched to a gene: 10. The CDR3 region is CASSATDRAPNTEAFF. In DNA form, the CDR3 reads TGTGCCAGCAGCGCTACCGACAGGGCACCGAACACTGAAGCTTTCTTT.

This clonotype was picked up many times. The CDR3 here is CASHRNLGGREKLFF. DNA of the CDR3: TGTGCCAGCCACCGCAACCTTGGCGGTCGGGAAAAACTGTTTTTT. This chain connects TRBV12-3 or TRBV12-4 to TRBJ1-4; D remains ambiguous. CDR3 length: 15 amino acids. V lost 8 bases and J lost 8, with 21 bases in between.

The rearrangement uses TRBV27 and TRBJ2-1; TRBD2 agrees at 10 bases. The germline CDR1 and CDR2 sequences are MNHEY and SMNVEV (reference sequence). V lost 6 bases and J lost 2; bases outside the gene matches: 13. This CDR3 region has 18 residues. The CDR3 nucleotides read TGTGCCAGCAGCCTCCTCGGGACTAGCGAAAAAACCTACAATGAGCAGTTCTTC. Residues: CASSLLGTSEKTYNEQFF.

This clonotype was counted between two and nine times. The chain employs TRBV19 and TRBJ1-5; D gene ambiguous. The CDR3 runs to 12 residues. Germline V CDR1 and CDR2: LNHDA, SQIVND (reference sequence). The ends were cut back, 6 bases at V and 9 bases at J, with 12 bases in the middle. CDR3 sequence (DNA): TGTGCCAGTAGGGACCCGGCGTCGCCCCAGCATTTT. It codes for CASRDPASPQHF.

The genes are TRBV28 and TRBJ2-5; 7 bases are shared with TRBD2. This CDR3 contains 14 residues. CDR1 MDHEN and CDR2 SYDVKM come from the germline V gene. J gave up 4 bases and V 5 bases, and 7 bases lay outside the gene matches. The CDR3: CASSLRAGLETQYF. The CDR3 DNA follows: TGTGCCAGCAGTCTTCGAGCGGGATTAGAGACCCAGTACTTC.

The table lists this clonotype with a few counts. The rearrangement uses TRBV12-5 and TRBJ2-7, with TRBD1 matching 10 bases. This CDR3 has 15 amino acids. J gave up 4 bases and V 6 bases, and 9 bases lay outside the gene matches. Germline loops: CDR1 LGHNT, CDR2 FRNRAP. CDR3 sequence (DNA): TGTGCTAGTGGGGAACATGGACAGGGGGTTTACGAGCAGTACTTC. It codes for CASGEHGQGVYEQYF.

The V gene is TRBV20-1, the J gene TRBJ2-5; 11 bases are shared with TRBD2. This CDR3 is 17 amino acids long. Germline V gene sequence: CDR1 DFQATT, CDR2 SNEGSKA (reference sequence). CDR3 amino acids: CRPSRDILAGVQETQYF. CDR3 DNA sequence: TGCAGACCCTCGAGGGATATACTAGCGGGGGTACAAGAGACCCAGTACTTC.

This rearrangement joins TRBV10-3 to TRBJ1-2; the D gene is possibly TRBD1 (5 bases). The CDR3 loop spans 15 amino acids. Germline V lookup: CDR1 ENHRY, CDR2 SYGVKD. V was shortened by 4 bases and J by 3 bases, with 15 bases between the two germline ends. CDR3 residues: CAISGGAGWDYGYTF. The CDR3 nucleotides are TGTGCCATCAGTGGTGGGGCAGGGTGGGACTATGGCTACACCTTC.

In its sample, this clonotype was seen many times. The chain has TRBV25-1 and TRBJ2-1; TRBD2 matches at 12 bases. CDR3 size: 15 residues. The germline V gene encodes CDR1 MGHDK and CDR2 SYGVNS. The J segment lost 6 bases and the V segment lost 4 bases, leaving 4 bases of the junction unmatched. The CDR3 reads CASSGLAGVRNEQFF. DNA for the CDR3: TGTGCCAGCAGTGGACTAGCGGGAGTTCGCAATGAGCAGTTCTTC.